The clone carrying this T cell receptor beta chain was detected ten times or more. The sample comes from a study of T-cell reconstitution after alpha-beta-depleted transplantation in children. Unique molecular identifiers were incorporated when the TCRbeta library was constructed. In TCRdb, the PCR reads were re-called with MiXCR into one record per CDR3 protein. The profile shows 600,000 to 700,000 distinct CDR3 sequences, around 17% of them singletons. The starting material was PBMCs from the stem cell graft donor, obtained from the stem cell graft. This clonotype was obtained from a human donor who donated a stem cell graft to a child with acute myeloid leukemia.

Written as DNA, the CDR3 is TGTGCCAGCAGGTACCTTGGTGGCACCGGGGAGCTGTTTTTT. This codes for CASRYLGGTGELFF. V and J are TRBV6-5 and TRBJ2-2; D call uncertain. This CDR3 comprises 14 residues. V was trimmed by 6 bases and J by 4 bases, leaving 12 bases between them. The germline CDR1 and CDR2 sequences are MNHEY and SVGAGI.